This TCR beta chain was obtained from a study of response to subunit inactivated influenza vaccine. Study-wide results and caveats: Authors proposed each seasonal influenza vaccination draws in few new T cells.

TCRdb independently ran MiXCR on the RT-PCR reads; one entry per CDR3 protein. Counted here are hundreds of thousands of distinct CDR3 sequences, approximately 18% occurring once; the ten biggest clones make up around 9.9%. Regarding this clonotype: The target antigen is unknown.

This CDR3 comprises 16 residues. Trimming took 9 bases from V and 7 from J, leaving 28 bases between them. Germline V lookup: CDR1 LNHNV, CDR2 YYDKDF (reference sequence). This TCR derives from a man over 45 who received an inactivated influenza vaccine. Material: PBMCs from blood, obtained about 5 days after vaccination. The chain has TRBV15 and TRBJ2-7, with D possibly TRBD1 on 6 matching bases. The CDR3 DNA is TGTGCCACGAATTCGACACGGGTTCGATTGAGGGGGGAGCAGTACTTC. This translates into CATNSTRVRLRGEQYF.